The clone carrying this T cell receptor (beta chain) was seen a few times. The data derive from a study of T-cell memory formation after mild COVID-19. TCRdb analysed the 5' RACE reads with MiXCR anew, one entry per CDR3 protein. The sample includes roughly 240,000 distinct CDR3 sequences, around 15% of them seen just once. This CDR3 has 14 amino acids. Trimming removed 5 bases at V and 3 bases at J, with 11 bases between. Germline V lookup: CDR1 MGHRA, CDR2 YSYEKL. Source material: PBMCs or a T cell subset sorted from them (not recorded which). This chain connects TRBV4-1 to TRBJ2-1, with D tentatively TRBD2 (6 bases). This receptor was taken from a man aged 18 to 29 who had mild COVID-19 (a few samples of this study predate the infection). Cell type and time point are not known. CDR3 sequence: CASSVGGVYNEQFF. CDR3 DNA: TGCGCCAGCAGCGTCGGGGGAGTCTACAATGAGCAGTTCTTC.